The next 12 T cell receptor beta chains were all read from a single sample in a study of siplizumab effects on memory and regulatory T cells. Using immunoSEQ multiplex PCR, the repertoire was profiled, and TCRdb retains in-frame clones only, with some absent. The repertoire includes around 58,000 clones, 83% of them detected once, and 3.5% to 4% sits in the top ten. The sequenced sample was memory CD4+ T cells sorted from blood. The origin of the receptors is a human donor in good health.

V and J are TRBV6-1 and TRBJ2-5; tentative D call: TRBD2 (6 bases). Germline CDR1 MNHNS, CDR2 SASEGT. The CDR3 has 12 amino acids. The V end lost 6 bases, the J end lost 5 bases, and 10 bases lay between the germline ends. CDR3 DNA: TGTGCCAGCAGAGGGACTCGGGAGACCCAGTACTTC. It specifies CASRGTRETQYF.

This chain joins TRBV5-5 and TRBJ2-5; the match to TRBD1 covers 7 bases. The CDR3 contains 13 residues. CDR1 SGHKS and CDR2 YYEKEE come from the germline V gene (reference sequence). Trimming cost V 3 bases and J 5 bases; bases outside gene matches: 4. The CDR3 sequence: CASSSTGSETQYF. The CDR3 DNA sequence: TGTGCCAGCAGCTCGACAGGGTCGGAGACCCAGTACTTC. The complete variable domain, with remaining parts taken from reference TRBV5-5 and TRBJ2-5, reads DAGVTQSPTHLIKTRGQQVTLRCSPISGHKSVSWYQQVLGQGPQFIFQYYEKEERGRGNFPDRFSARQFPNYSSELNVNALLLGDSALYLCASSSTGSETQYFGPGTRLLVL.

In this sample, this clone turned up a few times. An end of the junction does not agree with germline; a read error may underlie this. The genes are TRBV5-1 and TRBJ2-3; a weak D match, TRBD1 (6 bases). The CDR3 runs to 16 residues. Per the germline V gene, CDR1 is SGHRS and CDR2 is YFSETQ. CDR3 protein: CASSLGNARGADTQYF. DNA of the CDR3: TGCGCCAGCAGTTTGGGTAACGCCAGGGGTGCAGATACGCAGTATTTT.

V gene TRBV5-1 combines with J gene TRBJ2-3; no reliable D call. Trimming stripped 4 bases from V and 6 bases from J, with 15 bases between. Germline V gene lookup returns CDR1 SGHRS and CDR2 YFSETQ. CDR3 length: 14 amino acids. Here the CDR3 reads CASSQALEEDTQYF. The CDR3 DNA sequence: TGCGCCAGCAGCCAAGCGCTCGAGGAGGATACGCAGTATTTT.

By its share, this clone is medium-sized. The chain uses TRBV27 and TRBJ1-6; tentatively, D is TRBD1 (5 bases). V lost 6 bases and J 2 bases, leaving 17 bases between the germline ends. The CDR3 totals 17 residues. Germline V gene sequence: CDR1 MNHEY, CDR2 SMNVEV (reference sequence). CDR3 sequence reads: CASSRDGLGAYNSPLHF. DNA for the CDR3: TGTGCCAGCAGCCGGGACGGCCTGGGGGCCTATAATTCACCCCTCCACTTT.

This chain connects TRBV7-8 to TRBJ1-1; D ambiguous. Germline V gives CDR1 SGHVS, CDR2 FQNEAQ. The CDR3 totals 13 residues. The V end was cut by 6 bases, the J end by 6 bases, with 14 bases between. CDR3 bases: TGTGCCAGCAGTCCACCTTGGGCAGCTGAAGCTTTCTTT. This translates into CASSPPWAAEAFF. The full variable domain, completed using reference TRBV7-8 and TRBJ1-1, is GAGVSQSPRYKVAKRGQDVALRCDPISGHVSLFWYQQALGQGPEFLTYFQNEAQLDKSGLPSDRFFAERPEGSVSTLKIQRTQQEDSAVYLCASSPPWAAEAFFGQGTRLTVV.

J is TRBJ2-1 and V is TRBV6-1; TRBD2 matches at 10 bases. V was clipped by 0 bases and J by 9 bases; unmatched bases: 8. Germline values: CDR1 MNHNS, CDR2 SASEGT. The CDR3 is made up of 16 amino acids. The CDR3 sequence: CASSEAASGGAREQFF. As DNA, the CDR3 is TGTGCCAGCAGTGAAGCGGCCAGCGGGGGGGCCCGTGAGCAGTTCTTC.

This chain joins TRBV6-6 and TRBJ2-5; perhaps TRBD2 as D (6 bases). The CDR3 covers 15 residues. The germline gives CDR1 MNHNY, CDR2 SVGAGI (reference sequence). With 4 bases removed from V and 1 base from J, the gap between germline ends came to 13 bases. The CDR3 nucleotides read TGTGCCAGCAGTTTCAATCTCGGGAGCCAAGAGACCCAGTACTTC. Protein sequence: CASSFNLGSQETQYF.

The rearrangement links TRBV10-1 to TRBJ2-2; D is tentatively TRBD1 or TRBD2 (5 bases each). CDR3 length equals 16 residues. With 5 bases removed from V and 3 bases from J, the gap between germline ends came to 16 bases. Germline V CDR1 and CDR2: WNHNN, SYGVQD (reference sequence). The CDR3 DNA reads as TGCGCCAGCAGTAGCCGGGACGGATCTTACACCGGGGAGCTGTTTTTT. Amino acids: CASSSRDGSYTGELFF.

The chain combines TRBV7-2 with TRBJ2-1, with TRBD1 as a possible D gene (6 bases). Between the trimmed V and J ends, which lost 3 bases and 4 bases, there was a span of 10 bases. The germline V gene has CDR1 SGHTA and CDR2 FQGNSA. The CDR3 spans 14 residues. CDR3 bases: TGTGCCAGCAGCTTGGGGGCCGTGTACAATGAGCAGTTCTTC. Translating it yields CASSLGAVYNEQFF.

V is TRBV2 and J is TRBJ2-1, with D unclear. This CDR3 is built from 11 residues. V was shortened by 3 bases and J by 16 bases, with 13 bases between the two germline ends. Germline V lookup: CDR1 SNHLY, CDR2 FYNNEI. Here the CDR3 DNA reads TGTGCCAGCAGTGAGGGGTTTACGATCTTCTTC. The encoded protein is CASSEGFTIFF.

The chain carries TRBV9 and TRBJ2-1; the match to TRBD2 covers 9 bases. Germline CDR1 SGDLS, CDR2 YYNGEE. The CDR3 runs to 15 residues. The trim removed 3 bases at V and 6 bases at J, leaving 7 bases unmatched. The CDR3 loop is CASSAGGGASNEQFF. CDR3 DNA: TGTGCCAGCAGCGCCGGCGGGGGGGCCAGCAATGAGCAGTTCTTC. The entire variable domain, with the rest obtained from reference TRBV9 and TRBJ2-1, is as follows: DSGVTQTPKHLITATGQRVTLRCSPRSGDLSVYWYQQSLDQGLQFLIQYYNGEERAKGNILERFSAQQFPDLHSELNLSSLELGDSALYFCASSAGGGASNEQFFGPGTRLTVL.